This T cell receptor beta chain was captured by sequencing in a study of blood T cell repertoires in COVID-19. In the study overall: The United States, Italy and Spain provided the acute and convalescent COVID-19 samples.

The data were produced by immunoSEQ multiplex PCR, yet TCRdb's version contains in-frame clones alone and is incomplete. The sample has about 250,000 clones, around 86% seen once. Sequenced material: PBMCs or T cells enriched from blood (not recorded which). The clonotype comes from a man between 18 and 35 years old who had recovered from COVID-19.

CDR3 protein: CASSLVDQWSGYTF. The CDR3 DNA sequence: TGCGCCAGCAGCTTGGTGGATCAGTGGAGTGGCTACACCTTC. This chain joins TRBV5-1 and TRBJ1-2; D is undetermined. The V end lost 0 bases, the J end lost 7 bases, and 13 bases lay between the germline ends. This CDR3 contains 14 residues. Germline CDR1 is SGHRS and CDR2 is YFSETQ. The full variable domain, rest sourced from reference TRBV5-1 and TRBJ1-2, is KAGVTQTPRYLIKTRGQQVTLSCSPISGHRSVSWYQQTPGQGLQFLFEYFSETQRNKGNFPGRFSGRQFSNSRSEMNVSTLELGDSALYLCASSLVDQWSGYTFGSGTRLTVV.